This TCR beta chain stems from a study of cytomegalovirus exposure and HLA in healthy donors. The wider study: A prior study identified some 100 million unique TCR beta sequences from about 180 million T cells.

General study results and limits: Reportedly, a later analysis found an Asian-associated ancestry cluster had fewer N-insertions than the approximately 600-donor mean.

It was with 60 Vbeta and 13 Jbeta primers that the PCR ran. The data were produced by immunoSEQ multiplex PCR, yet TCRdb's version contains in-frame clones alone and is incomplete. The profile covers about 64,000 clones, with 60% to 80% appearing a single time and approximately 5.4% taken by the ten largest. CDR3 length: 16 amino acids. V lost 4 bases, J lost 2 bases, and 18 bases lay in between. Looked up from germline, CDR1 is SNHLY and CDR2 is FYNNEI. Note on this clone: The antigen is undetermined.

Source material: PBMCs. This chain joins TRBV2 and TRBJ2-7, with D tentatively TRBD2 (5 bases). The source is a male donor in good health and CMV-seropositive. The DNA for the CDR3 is TGTGCCAGCAGTGGAAGTAGCGAGGCGACAACCTACGAGCAGTACTTC. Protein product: CASSGSSEATTYEQYF.